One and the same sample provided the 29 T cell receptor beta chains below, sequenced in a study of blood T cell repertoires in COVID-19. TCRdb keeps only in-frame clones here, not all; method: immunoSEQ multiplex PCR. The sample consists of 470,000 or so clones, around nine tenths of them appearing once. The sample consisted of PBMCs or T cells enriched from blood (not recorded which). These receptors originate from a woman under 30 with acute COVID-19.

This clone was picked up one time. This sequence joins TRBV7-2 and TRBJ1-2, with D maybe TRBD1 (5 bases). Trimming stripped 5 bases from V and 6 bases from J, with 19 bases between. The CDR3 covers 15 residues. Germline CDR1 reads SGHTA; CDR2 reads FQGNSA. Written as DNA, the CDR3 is TGTGCCAGCAGCCCTAGGGGTGCTCATAGGGATGGCTACACCTTC. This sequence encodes CASSPRGAHRDGYTF.

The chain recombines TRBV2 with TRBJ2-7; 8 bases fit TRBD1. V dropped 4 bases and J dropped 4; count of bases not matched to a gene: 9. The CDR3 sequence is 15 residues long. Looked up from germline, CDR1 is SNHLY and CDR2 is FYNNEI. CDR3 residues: CASSVSGTGIYEQYF. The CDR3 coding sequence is TGTGCCAGCAGTGTAAGTGGGACAGGAATATACGAGCAGTACTTC.

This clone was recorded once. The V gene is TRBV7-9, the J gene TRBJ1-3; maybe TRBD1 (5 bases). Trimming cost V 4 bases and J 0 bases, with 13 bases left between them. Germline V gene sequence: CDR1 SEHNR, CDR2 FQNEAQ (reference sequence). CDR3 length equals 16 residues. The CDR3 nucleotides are TGTGCCAGCAGCTCTTCCAGGGTTACCTCTGGAAACACCATATATTTT. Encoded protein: CASSSSRVTSGNTIYF.

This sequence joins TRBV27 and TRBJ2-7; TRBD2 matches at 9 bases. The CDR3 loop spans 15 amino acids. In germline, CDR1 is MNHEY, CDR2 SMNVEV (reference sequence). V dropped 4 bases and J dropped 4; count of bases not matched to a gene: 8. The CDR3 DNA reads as TGTGCCAGCAGTTACCTCATGCGGGGGGGATACGAGCAGTACTTC. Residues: CASSYLMRGGYEQYF.

The CDR3 nucleotides are TGCGCCAGCAGTGAAATGGACGGGACCTACGAGCAGTACTTC. This codes for CASSEMDGTYEQYF. The chain recombines TRBV23-1 with TRBJ2-7; TRBD2 is a possible D gene (5 bases). TRBV23-1 is reported as an ORF; its role is uncertain. The V end lost 5 bases, the J end lost 2 bases, and 13 bases lay between the germline ends. The CDR3 has 14 amino acids.

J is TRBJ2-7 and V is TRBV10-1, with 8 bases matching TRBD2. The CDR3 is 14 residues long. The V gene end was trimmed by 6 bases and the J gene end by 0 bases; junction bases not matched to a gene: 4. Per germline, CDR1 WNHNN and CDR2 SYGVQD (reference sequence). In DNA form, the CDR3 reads TGCGCCAGCAGGCCCAGCGGGGGCTCCTACGAGCAGTACTTC. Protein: CASRPSGGSYEQYF.

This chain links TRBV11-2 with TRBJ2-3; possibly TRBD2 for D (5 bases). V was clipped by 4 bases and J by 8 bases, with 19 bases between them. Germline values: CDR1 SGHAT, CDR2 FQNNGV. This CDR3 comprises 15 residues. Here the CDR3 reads CASSSALRVGGTQYF. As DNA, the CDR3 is TGTGCCAGCAGCTCGGCCCTGAGGGTAGGAGGTACGCAGTATTTT.

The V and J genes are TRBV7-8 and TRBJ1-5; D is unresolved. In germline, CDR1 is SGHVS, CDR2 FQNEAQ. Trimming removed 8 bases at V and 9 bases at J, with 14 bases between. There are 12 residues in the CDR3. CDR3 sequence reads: CASREVRGPQHF. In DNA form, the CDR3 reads TGTGCCAGCCGAGAAGTCCGGGGGCCCCAGCATTTT. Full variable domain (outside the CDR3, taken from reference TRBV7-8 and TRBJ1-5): GAGVSQSPRYKVAKRGQDVALRCDPISGHVSLFWYQQALGQGPEFLTYFQNEAQLDKSGLPSDRFFAERPEGSVSTLKIQRTQQEDSAVYLCASREVRGPQHFGDGTRLSIL.

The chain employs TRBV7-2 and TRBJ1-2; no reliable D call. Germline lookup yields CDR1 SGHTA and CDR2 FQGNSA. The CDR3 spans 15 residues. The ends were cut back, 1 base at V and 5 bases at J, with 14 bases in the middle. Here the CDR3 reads CASSLESAGWYGYTF. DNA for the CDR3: TGTGCCAGCAGCTTAGAATCGGCGGGATGGTATGGCTACACCTTC.

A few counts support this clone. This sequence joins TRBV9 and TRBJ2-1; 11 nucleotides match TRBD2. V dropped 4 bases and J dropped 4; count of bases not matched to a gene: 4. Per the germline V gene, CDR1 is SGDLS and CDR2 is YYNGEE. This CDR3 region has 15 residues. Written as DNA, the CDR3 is TGTGCCAGCAGCTCACTAGCGGGGGATTACAATGAGCAGTTCTTC. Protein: CASSSLAGDYNEQFF.

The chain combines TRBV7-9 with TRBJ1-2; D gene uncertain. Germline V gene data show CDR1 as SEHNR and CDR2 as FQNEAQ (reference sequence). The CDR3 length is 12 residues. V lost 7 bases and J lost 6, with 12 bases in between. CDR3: CASNMRSNGYTF. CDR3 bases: TGTGCCAGCAACATGCGGTCCAATGGCTACACCTTC.

CDR3 protein: CATSSPFSGRTGELFF. The CDR3 DNA is TGTGCCACCAGCAGCCCGTTTAGCGGGAGAACCGGGGAGCTGTTTTTT. This sequence joins TRBV15 and TRBJ2-2; 9 bases are shared with TRBD2. The V gene's germline CDR1 is LNHNV and CDR2 YYDKDF (reference sequence). The CDR3 spans 16 residues. V shed 3 bases, J shed 5 bases, and the junction held 7 bases outside the gene matches. The whole variable domain, filled in from reference TRBV15 and TRBJ2-2, reads DAMVIQNPRYQVTQFGKPVTLSCSQTLNHNVMYWYQQKSSQAPKLLFHYYDKDFNNEADTPDNFQSRRPNTSFCFLDIRSPGLGDTAMYLCATSSPFSGRTGELFFGEGSRLTVL.

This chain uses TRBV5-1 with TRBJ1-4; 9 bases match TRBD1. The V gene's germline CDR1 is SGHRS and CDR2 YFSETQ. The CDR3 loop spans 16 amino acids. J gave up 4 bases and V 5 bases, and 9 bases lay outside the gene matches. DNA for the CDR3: TGCGCCAGCAGTCCCGGGACAGGGACCCATAATGAAAAACTGTTTTTT. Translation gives CASSPGTGTHNEKLFF.

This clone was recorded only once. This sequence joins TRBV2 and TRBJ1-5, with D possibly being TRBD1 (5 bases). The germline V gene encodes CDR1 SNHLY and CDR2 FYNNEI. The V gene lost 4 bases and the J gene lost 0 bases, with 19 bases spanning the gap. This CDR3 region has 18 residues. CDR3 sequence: CASSGPREALNSNQPQHF. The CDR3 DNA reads TGTGCCAGCAGTGGACCCAGGGAGGCTCTAAATAGCAATCAGCCCCAGCATTTT.

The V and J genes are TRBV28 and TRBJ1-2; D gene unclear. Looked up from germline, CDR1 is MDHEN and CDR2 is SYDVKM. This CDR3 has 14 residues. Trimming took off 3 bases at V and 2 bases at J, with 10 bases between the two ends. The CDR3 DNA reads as TGTGCCAGCAGTTTGTCGAGAAGAAACTATGGCTACACCTTC. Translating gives CASSLSRRNYGYTF.

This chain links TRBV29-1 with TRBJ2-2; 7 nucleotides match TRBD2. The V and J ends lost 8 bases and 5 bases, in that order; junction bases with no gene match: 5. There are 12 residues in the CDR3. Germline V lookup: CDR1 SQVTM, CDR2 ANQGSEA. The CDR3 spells CSSIGGTGELFF. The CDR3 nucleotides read TGCAGCTCAATCGGGGGGACCGGGGAGCTGTTTTTT.

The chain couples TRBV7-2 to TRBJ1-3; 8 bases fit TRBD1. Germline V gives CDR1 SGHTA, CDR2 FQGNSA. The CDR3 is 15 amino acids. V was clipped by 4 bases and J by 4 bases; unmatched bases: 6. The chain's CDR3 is CASSSQGAGGNTIYF. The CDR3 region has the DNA TGTGCCAGCAGCTCCCAGGGGGCGGGGGGAAACACCATATATTTT. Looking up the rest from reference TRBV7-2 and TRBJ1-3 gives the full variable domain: GAGVSQSPSNKVTEKGKDVELRCDPISGHTALYWYRQSLGQGLEFLIYFQGNSAPDKSGLPSDRFSAERTGGSVSTLTIQRTQQEDSAVYLCASSSQGAGGNTIYFGEGSWLTVV.

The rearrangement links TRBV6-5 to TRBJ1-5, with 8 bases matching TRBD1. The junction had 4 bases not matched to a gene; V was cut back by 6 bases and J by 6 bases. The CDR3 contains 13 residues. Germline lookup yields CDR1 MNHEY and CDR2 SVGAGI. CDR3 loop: CASRTDRGQPQHF. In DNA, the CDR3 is TGTGCCAGCAGGACTGACAGGGGTCAGCCCCAGCATTTT.

CDR3 region: CASSGTTHNTGELFF. For the CDR3, the DNA is TGCGCCAGCTCCGGGACTACCCATAACACCGGGGAGCTGTTTTTT. The rearrangement joins TRBV5-1 to TRBJ2-2, with 7 positions matching TRBD2. Germline trimming cut 7 bases from V and 2 bases from J; bases unmatched to any gene: 8. CDR3 length equals 15 residues. In germline, CDR1 is SGHRS, CDR2 YFSETQ. Together with reference TRBV5-1 and TRBJ2-2, the CDR3 gives the full variable domain: KAGVTQTPRYLIKTRGQQVTLSCSPISGHRSVSWYQQTPGQGLQFLFEYFSETQRNKGNFPGRFSGRQFSNSRSEMNVSTLELGDSALYLCASSGTTHNTGELFFGEGSRLTVL.

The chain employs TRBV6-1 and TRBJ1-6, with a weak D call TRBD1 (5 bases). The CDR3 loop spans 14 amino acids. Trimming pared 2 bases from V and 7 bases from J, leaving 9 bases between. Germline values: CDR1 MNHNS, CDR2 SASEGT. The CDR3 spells CASSEQGSNSPLHF. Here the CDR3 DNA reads TGTGCCAGCAGTGAACAGGGCTCGAATTCACCCCTCCACTTT.

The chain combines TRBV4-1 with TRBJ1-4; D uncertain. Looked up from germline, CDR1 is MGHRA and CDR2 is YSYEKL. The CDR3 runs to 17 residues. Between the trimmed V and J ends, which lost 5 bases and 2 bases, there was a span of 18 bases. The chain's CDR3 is CASSAGLFMFTNEKLFF. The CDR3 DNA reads TGCGCCAGCAGCGCAGGACTGTTCATGTTCACTAATGAAAAACTGTTTTTT.

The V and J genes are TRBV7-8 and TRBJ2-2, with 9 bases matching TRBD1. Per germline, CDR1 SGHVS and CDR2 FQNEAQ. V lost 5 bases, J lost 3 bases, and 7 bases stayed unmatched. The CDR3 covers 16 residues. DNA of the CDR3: TGTGCCAGCAGCCCCAACAGGGGGCAGTACACCGGGGAGCTGTTTTTT. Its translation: CASSPNRGQYTGELFF.

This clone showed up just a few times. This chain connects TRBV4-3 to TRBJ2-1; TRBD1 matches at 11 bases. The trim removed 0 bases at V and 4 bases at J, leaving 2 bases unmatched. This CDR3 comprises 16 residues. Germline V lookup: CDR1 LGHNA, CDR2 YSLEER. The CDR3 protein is CASSQDGTGGYNEQFF. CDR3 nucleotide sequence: TGCGCCAGCAGCCAAGACGGGACAGGGGGGTACAATGAGCAGTTCTTC.

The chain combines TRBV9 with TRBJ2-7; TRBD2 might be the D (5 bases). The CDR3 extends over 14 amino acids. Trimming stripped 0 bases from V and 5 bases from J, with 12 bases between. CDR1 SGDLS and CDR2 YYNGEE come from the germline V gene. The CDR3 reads CASSVVAEGNEQYF. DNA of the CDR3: TGTGCCAGCAGCGTAGTGGCAGAGGGTAACGAGCAGTACTTC.

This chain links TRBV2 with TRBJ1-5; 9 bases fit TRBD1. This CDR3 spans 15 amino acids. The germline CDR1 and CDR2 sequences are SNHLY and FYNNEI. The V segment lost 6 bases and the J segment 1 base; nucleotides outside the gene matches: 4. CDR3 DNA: TGTGCCAGCAGATGGGACAGGGACAGCAATCAGCCCCAGCATTTT. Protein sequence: CASRWDRDSNQPQHF.

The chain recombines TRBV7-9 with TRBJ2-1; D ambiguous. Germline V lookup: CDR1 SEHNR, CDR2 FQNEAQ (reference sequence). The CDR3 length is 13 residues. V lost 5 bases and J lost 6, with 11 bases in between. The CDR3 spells CASSIPVINEQFF. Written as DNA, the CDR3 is TGTGCCAGCAGCATACCGGTGATCAATGAGCAGTTCTTC.

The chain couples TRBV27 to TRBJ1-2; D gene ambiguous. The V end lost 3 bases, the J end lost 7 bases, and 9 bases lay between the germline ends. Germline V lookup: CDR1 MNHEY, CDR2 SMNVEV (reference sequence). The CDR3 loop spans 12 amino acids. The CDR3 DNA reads TGTGCCAGCAGTTTCAATGGGCTTGGCTACACCTTC. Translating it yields CASSFNGLGYTF.

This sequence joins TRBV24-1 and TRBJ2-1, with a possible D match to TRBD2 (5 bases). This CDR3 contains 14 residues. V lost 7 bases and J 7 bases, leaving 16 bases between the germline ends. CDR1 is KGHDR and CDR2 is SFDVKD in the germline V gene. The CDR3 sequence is CATSGKLGSNEQFF. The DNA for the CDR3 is TGTGCCACCAGCGGGAAATTAGGTTCTAATGAGCAGTTCTTC.

The CDR3 here is CASSQDVRGGAIVGNTIYF. The CDR3 nucleotides are TGCGCCAGCAGCCAAGATGTTCGGGGGGGGGCGATTGTGGGAAACACCATATATTTT. V is TRBV4-3 and J is TRBJ1-3; possibly TRBD1 for D (6 bases). Trimming pared 0 bases from V and 4 bases from J, leaving 22 bases between. Per the germline V gene, CDR1 is LGHNA and CDR2 is YSLEER. The CDR3 is 19 amino acids.